What follows are 10 T cell receptor beta chains derived from one specimen sequenced in a study of blood T cell repertoires in COVID-19. TCRdb's copy holds only in-frame clones and misses some; the assay was immunoSEQ multiplex PCR. The sample gives more than 110,000 clones, approximately 78% of which show up once; approximately 4.1% is in the top ten. The specimen sequenced was peripheral blood. The receptors originated from a woman over 75 with acute or convalescent COVID-19.

This chain connects TRBV27 to TRBJ1-5, with TRBD1 matching 7 bases. After removal of 2 bases from V and 7 bases from J, the junction contained 8 bases not matched to a gene. CDR3 length equals 15 residues. Germline V lookup: CDR1 MNHEY, CDR2 SMNVEV (reference sequence). The CDR3 sequence: CASSLRTGGHQPQHF. The DNA of the CDR3 is TGTGCCAGCAGTTTAAGGACAGGAGGGCACCAGCCCCAGCATTTT.

This chain uses TRBV30 with TRBJ2-3, with D maybe TRBD2 (7 bases). V was shortened by 4 bases and J by 4 bases, with 15 bases between the two germline ends. This CDR3 comprises 14 residues. Per the germline V gene, CDR1 is GTSNPN and CDR2 is SVGIG (reference sequence). For the CDR3, the DNA is TGTGCCTGGATTAGGGGGGGCCGCGCAGATACGCAGTATTTT. Protein sequence: CAWIRGGRADTQYF.

The chain couples TRBV3-1 (or the pseudogene TRBV3-2) to TRBJ2-7; TRBD2 matches 9 bases. Germline V CDR1 and CDR2: LGHDT, YNNKEL (reference sequence). Losses at the gene ends were 3 bases for V and 6 bases for J; bases not matched to a gene: 9. This CDR3 has 15 residues. Written as DNA, the CDR3 is TGTGCCAGCAGCCACCTTCAAGCGGGAGGCGGCGAGCAGTACTTC. Translation: CASSHLQAGGGEQYF.

The gene calls are TRBV28 and TRBJ2-7; D might be TRBD2 (6 bases). The germline V and J ends were trimmed by 3 bases and 6 bases, with 9 bases remaining between them. CDR3 length: 12 amino acids. Germline loops: CDR1 MDHEN, CDR2 SYDVKM. The DNA of the CDR3 is TGTGCCAGCAGTTTGTGGAGGGCCGAGCAGTACTTC. Translation gives CASSLWRAEQYF.

The rearrangement joins TRBV7-8 to TRBJ2-7; 11 bases match TRBD2. CDR3 size: 16 residues. The germline V gene has CDR1 SGHVS and CDR2 FQNEAQ. V lost 3 bases to trimming and J lost 7 bases; unmatched junction nucleotides: 11. CDR3: CASSFIGTSGSWEQYF. The CDR3 coding sequence is TGTGCCAGCAGCTTCATCGGGACTAGCGGAAGTTGGGAGCAGTACTTC.

The genes are TRBV7-9 and TRBJ2-1; 7 nucleotides agree with TRBD2. In germline, CDR1 is SEHNR, CDR2 FQNEAQ (reference sequence). This CDR3 region has 15 residues. The junction had 7 bases not matched to a gene; V was cut back by 3 bases and J by 5 bases. As DNA, the CDR3 is TGTGCCAGCAGCTTTTCGTTACTAGCGAACAATGAGCAGTTCTTC. It codes for CASSFSLLANNEQFF.

The genes are TRBV7-9 and TRBJ1-2; 7 nucleotides align to TRBD1. The junction had 11 bases not matched to a gene; V was cut back by 8 bases and J by 8 bases. CDR1 and CDR2 (germline): SEHNR, FQNEAQ (reference sequence). CDR3 length: 13 residues. The CDR3 coding sequence is TGTGCCAGCTCGACGACAGGGTATGACGGCTACACCTTC. It translates to CASSTTGYDGYTF.

J is TRBJ1-6 and V is TRBV28, with 8 nucleotides matching TRBD1. The germline V gene has CDR1 MDHEN and CDR2 SYDVKM. Losses at the gene ends were 4 bases for V and 9 bases for J; bases not matched to a gene: 20. This CDR3 has 19 amino acids. The CDR3 bases are TGTGCCAGCAGTTATCAGCGTTCAACCTTAGACAGGGGTGGTTCACCCCTCCACTTT. The encoded protein is CASSYQRSTLDRGGSPLHF.

The chain is built from TRBV5-4 and TRBJ2-3; D is possibly TRBD2 (5 bases). CDR3 length equals 13 residues. Germline assignment: CDR1 SGHNT and CDR2 YYREEE (reference sequence). V lost 8 bases to trimming and J lost 3 bases, with 13 bases between them. In nucleotides, the CDR3 is TGTGCCAGTGGGGTAGCGTGGACAGATACGCAGTATTTT. It is translated as CASGVAWTDTQYF.

The chain uses TRBV6-4 and TRBJ2-3; perhaps TRBD2 as D (5 bases). Trimming removed 10 bases from V and 5 bases from J, with 19 bases in between. CDR1 is MRHNA and CDR2 is SNTAGT in the germline V gene. This CDR3 has 14 residues. In DNA, the CDR3 is TGTGCCAACCCACTAGGTCTAAACATAGATACGCAGTATTTT. This encodes CANPLGLNIDTQYF.